This T cell receptor beta chain was identified in a study of blood T cell repertoires in COVID-19. Trimming took 6 bases from V and 7 from J; bases not matched to a gene: 4. The CDR3 length is 13 residues. Germline V gene sequence: CDR1 MNHEY, CDR2 SVGAGI. Method: immunoSEQ multiplex PCR; TCRdb's copy keeps in-frame clones and lacks some. The sample has over 90,000 clones; roughly nine tenths are singletons. This TCR derives from a woman aged 55 to 70 with acute or convalescent COVID-19. The J gene is TRBJ1-1, the V gene TRBV6-5, with 11 positions matching TRBD1. The sequencing sample was made of peripheral blood. CDR3 sequence (DNA): TGTGCCAGCAGCCGGACAGGGGGCTATGAAGCTTTCTTT. This encodes CASSRTGGYEAFF.